Listed below are T cell receptor beta chains from one sample, sequenced in a study of Ad26.COV2.S vaccination and SARS-CoV-2 variants. Assay used: immunoSEQ multiplex PCR; TCRdb lists only in-frame clones, some missing. The sample yields more than 300,000 clones, 85% seen once. Sequencing was performed on peripheral blood, taken in a trial of Ad26.COV2.S vaccine versus placebo. These receptors came from a person aged 18-65 years who received the Ad26.COV2.S COVID-19 vaccine or a placebo. Both conserved end residues are part of each CDR3. A D gene is named only where the DNA matches it firmly. Rows may omit the clone size; those that give it use once, few, many or a size class.

TRBV28,TRBJ1-3,-,-,CASSPFPKGSGNTIYF,TGTGCCAGCAGTCCCTTTCCCAAAGGATCTGGAAACACCATATATTTT
TRBV5-4,TRBJ2-2,TRBD1,-,CASTLGQGYTGELFF,TGTGCCAGCACCCTAGGACAGGGCTACACCGGGGAGCTGTTTTTT
TRBV3-1/TRBV3-2,TRBJ2-5,TRBD2,-,CASSQEAGAGETQYF,TGTGCCAGCAGTCAGGAAGCGGGGGCCGGGGAGACCCAGTACTTC
TRBV7-9,TRBJ1-4,TRBD1,-,CASSLVGGQGKGEKLFF,TGTGCCAGCAGCTTAGTCGGTGGACAGGGGAAAGGTGAAAAACTGTTTTTT
TRBV6-2/TRBV6-3,TRBJ1-2,-,once,CASSYGGTYGYTF,TGTGCCAGCAGTTACGGGGGAACCTATGGCTACACCTTC
TRBV19,TRBJ1-3,-,-,CASSADRRASSGNTIYF,TGTGCCAGTAGTGCCGACAGGAGAGCGAGCTCTGGAAACACCATATATTTT
TRBV5-1,TRBJ2-3,-,-,CASSLLADTQYF,TGCGCCAGCAGCTTGTTGGCCGATACGCAGTATTTT
TRBV7-2,TRBJ2-1,-,-,CASSLFSSIRNEQFF,TGTGCCAGCAGCTTATTTTCTAGTATCCGTAATGAGCAGTTCTTC
TRBV7-3,TRBJ2-7,TRBD1,-,CASSPGQGYNEQYF,TGTGCCAGCAGCCCCGGACAGGGGTACAACGAGCAGTACTTC
TRBV5-4,TRBJ1-1,-,-,CASSLVDSWNTEAFF,TGTGCCAGCAGCTTGGTGGACAGCTGGAACACTGAAGCTTTCTTT
TRBV11-3,TRBJ1-1,TRBD1,-,CASSLVLQGGTEAFF,TGTGCCAGCAGCTTAGTTTTACAGGGGGGGACTGAAGCTTTCTTT
TRBV7-2,TRBJ2-4,-,-,CASSPRTTRVRGAKNIQYF,TGTGCCAGCAGCCCCCGAACGACTCGCGTCAGGGGTGCCAAAAACATTCAGTACTTC
TRBV2,TRBJ1-1,-,-,CASQGNTEAFF,TGTGCCAGCCAGGGGAACACTGAAGCTTTCTTT
TRBV30,TRBJ2-1,-,-,CAWNRQGWGEQFF,TGTGCCTGGAACCGCCAGGGGTGGGGCGAGCAGTTCTTC
TRBV4-2,TRBJ2-7,-,-,CASSQALRSDEQYF,TGTGCCAGCAGCCAAGCTCTACGGTCCGACGAGCAGTACTTC
TRBV19,TRBJ2-1,TRBD2,-,CASSEWRGAGNEQFF,TGTGCCAGTAGTGAATGGCGGGGGGCCGGGAATGAGCAGTTCTTC
TRBV5-1,TRBJ1-1,-,-,CASSQTGVTEAFF,TGCGCCAGCAGCCAGACAGGTGTCACTGAAGCTTTCTTT
TRBV7-3,TRBJ1-1,TRBD1,-,CASNQPGGGDSDTEAFF,TGTGCCAGCAACCAGCCCGGAGGGGGGGACAGCGACACTGAAGCTTTCTTT
TRBV5-3,TRBJ1-3,-,once,CARSRDPSGNTIYF,TGTGCCAGAAGCCGGGACCCCTCTGGAAACACCATATATTTT
TRBV9,TRBJ2-1,-,-,CASSVAGNNEQFF,TGTGCCAGCAGCGTAGCGGGGAACAATGAGCAGTTCTTC
TRBV29-1,TRBJ2-3,-,-,CSVESGDGGGGTDTQYF,TGCAGCGTTGAATCGGGTGATGGGGGCGGGGGCACAGATACGCAGTATTTT
TRBV5-6,TRBJ2-1,TRBD1,-,CASSPDRGGYEQFF,TGTGCCAGCAGCCCCGACAGGGGGGGATATGAGCAGTTCTTC
TRBV7-9,TRBJ1-3,TRBD1,-,CASSLGQADSGNTIYF,TGTGCCAGCAGCTTGGGACAGGCCGACTCTGGAAACACCATATATTTT
TRBV4-1,TRBJ1-2,-,once,CASSQDFSGYGYTF,TGCGCCAGCAGCCAAGATTTTTCGGGATATGGCTACACCTTC
TRBV19,TRBJ1-1,-,-,CASSIAPSRQPQAFF,TGTGCCAGTAGTATAGCCCCATCTCGACAGCCTCAAGCTTTCTTT
TRBV19,TRBJ1-5,-,-,CASSIGRGGEDNQPQHF,TGTGCCAGTAGTATAGGTAGAGGGGGGGAAGACAATCAGCCCCAGCATTTT
TRBV10-3,TRBJ2-6,TRBD1,-,CAISGGQTSGANVLTF,TGTGCCATCAGTGGGGGACAGACCTCTGGGGCCAACGTCCTGACTTTC
TRBV5-1,TRBJ2-2,-,-,CASSLGQTNTGELFF,TGCGCCAGCAGCTTGGGACAGACGAACACCGGGGAGCTGTTTTTT
TRBV6-4,TRBJ2-1,TRBD2,many,CASSDSAGGYNEQFF,TGTGCCAGCAGTGACAGCGCGGGGGGGTACAATGAGCAGTTCTTC
TRBV7-2,TRBJ1-2,TRBD1,-,CASSLVQGAPTNYGYTF,TGTGCCAGCAGCTTAGTCCAGGGGGCTCCCACTAACTATGGCTACACCTTC
TRBV6-1,TRBJ2-1,TRBD2,few,CASSGTSGEYYNEQFF,TGTGCCAGCAGTGGCACTAGCGGGGAATACTACAATGAGCAGTTCTTC
TRBV28,TRBJ1-5,-,-,CASSSTDGRISNQPQHF,TGTGCCAGCAGTTCGACGGACGGCCGGATAAGCAATCAGCCCCAGCATTTT
TRBV6-2/TRBV6-3,TRBJ2-7,-,few,CASSYSIRDFYYEQYF,TGTGCCAGCAGTTACTCGATTCGGGACTTTTATTACGAGCAGTACTTC
TRBV19,TRBJ1-5,-,-,CASLQGRSNQPQHF,TGTGCCAGTTTACAGGGTAGGAGCAATCAGCCCCAGCATTTT
TRBV19,TRBJ1-5,TRBD1,-,CASSRQGGSQPQHF,TGTGCCAGTAGCCGACAGGGTGGGTCTCAGCCCCAGCATTTT
TRBV5-6,TRBJ2-7,TRBD1,-,CASSLSLRGPYEQYF,TGTGCCAGCAGCTTGAGCCTCAGGGGGCCTTACGAGCAGTACTTC
TRBV3-1/TRBV3-2,TRBJ1-6,TRBD1,-,CASSQEDRVNSPLHF,TGTGCCAGCAGCCAGGAGGACAGGGTAAATTCACCCCTCCACTTT
TRBV11-3,TRBJ2-7,-,once,CASSLVGSSGYEQYF,TGTGCCAGCAGCTTAGTGGGGAGTTCGGGCTACGAGCAGTACTTC
TRBV5-8,TRBJ1-5,-,-,CASSLVIGVINQPQHF,TGTGCCAGCAGCTTGGTGATAGGGGTTATCAATCAGCCCCAGCATTTT
TRBV6-6,TRBJ2-3,-,-,CASSNAHITDTQYF,TGTGCCAGCAGCAACGCTCATATCACAGATACGCAGTATTTT
TRBV5-4,TRBJ2-1,TRBD2,few,CASSGTSGGYNEQFF,TGTGCCAGCAGCGGCACTAGCGGGGGTTACAATGAGCAGTTCTTC
TRBV4-2,TRBJ2-5,-,-,CASSLPGEETQYF,TGTGCCAGCAGCTTACCAGGGGAAGAGACCCAGTACTTC
TRBV2,TRBJ2-7,-,-,CASSYSSYEQYF,TGTGCCAGCAGCTACTCCTCCTACGAGCAGTACTTC
TRBV9,TRBJ1-3,-,-,CASSPAGRSGNTIYF,TGTGCCAGCAGCCCCGCAGGGCGCTCTGGAAACACCATATATTTT
TRBV7-8,TRBJ1-1,TRBD1,-,CASSLAYRGVNTEAFF,TGTGCCAGCAGCTTAGCGTACAGGGGGGTAAACACTGAAGCTTTCTTT
TRBV14,TRBJ2-1,-,few,CASSQRKNNEQFF,TGTGCCAGCAGCCAACGCAAAAACAATGAGCAGTTCTTC
TRBV9,TRBJ2-2,-,-,CASSVVQSGAGELFF,TGTGCCAGCAGCGTAGTCCAGAGTGGCGCCGGGGAGCTGTTTTTT
TRBV30,TRBJ1-6,-,-,CAWSTGQGSPLHF,TGTGCCTGGAGCACCGGTCAAGGGTCACCCCTCCACTTT
TRBV29-1,TRBJ1-3,-,-,CSGAAGPGNTIYF,TGCAGCGGCGCGGCGGGGCCAGGAAACACCATATATTTT
TRBV2,TRBJ2-1,-,-,CASKSEVLFSYNEQFF,TGTGCCAGCAAATCTGAGGTTCTCTTCTCCTACAATGAGCAGTTCTTC
TRBV28,TRBJ2-5,-,-,CASSLVSVKETQYF,TGTGCCAGCAGTTTAGTTTCAGTTAAAGAGACCCAGTACTTC
TRBV9,TRBJ1-3,-,-,CASSVPAGTTIYF,TGTGCCAGCAGCGTACCAGCGGGGACCACCATATATTTT
TRBV19,TRBJ2-3,TRBD2,-,CASSIGLAERDTQYF,TGTGCCAGTAGTATAGGACTAGCGGAGAGGGATACGCAGTATTTT
TRBV4-2,TRBJ2-7,-,-,CASSQARTAPGEQYF,TGTGCCAGCAGCCAGGCTCGGACGGCTCCTGGCGAGCAGTACTTC
TRBV6-6,TRBJ2-3,TRBD2,-,CASSPPGLAPDTQYF,TGTGCCAGCAGCCCCCCCGGACTAGCTCCAGATACGCAGTATTTT
TRBV12-3/TRBV12-4,TRBJ1-3,-,-,CASSLSGNTIYF,TGTGCCAGCAGTTTAAGTGGAAACACCATATATTTT
TRBV7-9,TRBJ2-6,-,-,CASEGGGWTGANVLTF,TGTGCCAGCGAGGGAGGGGGCTGGACTGGGGCCAACGTCCTGACTTTC